This TCR beta chain was documented in a study of control samples from healthy donors and cancer patients. Sequencing used immunoSEQ multiplex PCR; TCRdb keeps in-frame clones, though not all of them. There are about 73,000 clones in the sample; more than 75% occur only once, and 4% lies in the top ten. The sequencing sample was made of blood. The TCR sequence derives from a woman aged 50 to 65 in good health.

CDR3 loop: CASWSGSADTQYF. In DNA, the CDR3 is TGCGCCAGCTGGAGCGGGAGCGCAGATACGCAGTATTTT. The rearrangement links TRBV10-2 to TRBJ2-3, with 8 positions matching TRBD2. This CDR3 contains 13 residues. J lost 4 bases, V lost 8 bases, and 5 bases had no gene match. Germline V CDR1 and CDR2: WSHSY, SAAADI.